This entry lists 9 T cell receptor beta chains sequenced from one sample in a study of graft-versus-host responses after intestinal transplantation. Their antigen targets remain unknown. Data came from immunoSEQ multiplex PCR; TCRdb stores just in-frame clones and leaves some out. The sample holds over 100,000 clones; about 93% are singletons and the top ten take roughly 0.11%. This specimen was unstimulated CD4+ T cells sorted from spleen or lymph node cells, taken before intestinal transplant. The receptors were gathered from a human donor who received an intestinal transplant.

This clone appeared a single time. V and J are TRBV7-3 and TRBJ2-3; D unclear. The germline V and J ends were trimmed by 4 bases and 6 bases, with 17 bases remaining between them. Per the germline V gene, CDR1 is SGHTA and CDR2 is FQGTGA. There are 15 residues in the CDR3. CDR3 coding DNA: TGTGCCAGCAGCTCCGTTGGACCCGGCTCTGATACGCAGTATTTT. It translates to CASSSVGPGSDTQYF.

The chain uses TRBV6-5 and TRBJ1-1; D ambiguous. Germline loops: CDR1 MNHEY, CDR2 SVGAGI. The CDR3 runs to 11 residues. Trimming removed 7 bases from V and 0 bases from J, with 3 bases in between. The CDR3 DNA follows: TGTGCCAGCATTTTGAACACTGAAGCTTTCTTT. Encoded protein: CASILNTEAFF.

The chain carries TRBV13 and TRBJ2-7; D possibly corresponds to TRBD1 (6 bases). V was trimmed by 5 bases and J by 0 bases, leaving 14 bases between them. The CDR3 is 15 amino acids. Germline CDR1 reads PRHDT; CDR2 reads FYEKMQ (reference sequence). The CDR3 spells CASSPTGGSSYEQYF. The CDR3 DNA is TGTGCCAGCAGCCCGACAGGCGGTTCCTCCTACGAGCAGTACTTC.

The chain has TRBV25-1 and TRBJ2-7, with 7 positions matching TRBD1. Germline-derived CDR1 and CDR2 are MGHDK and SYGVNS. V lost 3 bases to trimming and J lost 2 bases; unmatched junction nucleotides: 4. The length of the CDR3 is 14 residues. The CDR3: CASSDPGQTYEQYF. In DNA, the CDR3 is TGTGCCAGCAGTGATCCGGGACAGACCTACGAGCAGTACTTC.

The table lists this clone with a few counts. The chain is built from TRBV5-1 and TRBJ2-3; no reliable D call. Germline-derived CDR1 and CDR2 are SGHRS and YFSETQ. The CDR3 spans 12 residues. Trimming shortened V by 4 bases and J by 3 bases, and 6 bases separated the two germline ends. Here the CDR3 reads CASSVGTDTQYF. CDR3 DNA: TGCGCCAGCAGCGTGGGAACAGATACGCAGTATTTT.

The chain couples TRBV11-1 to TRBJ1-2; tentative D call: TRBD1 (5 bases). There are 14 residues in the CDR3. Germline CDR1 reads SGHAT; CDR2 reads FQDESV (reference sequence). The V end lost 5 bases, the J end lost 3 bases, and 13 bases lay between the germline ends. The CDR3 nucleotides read TGTGCCAGCAGCCTGGGGCAGGTGGACTATGGCTACACCTTC. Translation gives CASSLGQVDYGYTF.

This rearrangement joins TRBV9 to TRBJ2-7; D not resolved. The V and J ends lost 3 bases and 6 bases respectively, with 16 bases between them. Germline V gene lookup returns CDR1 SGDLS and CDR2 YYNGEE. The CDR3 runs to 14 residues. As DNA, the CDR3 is TGTGCCAGCAGCGATACGCCCGACCCGAGCGAGCAGTACTTC. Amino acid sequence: CASSDTPDPSEQYF. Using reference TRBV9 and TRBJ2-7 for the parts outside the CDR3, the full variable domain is DSGVTQTPKHLITATGQRVTLRCSPRSGDLSVYWYQQSLDQGLQFLIQYYNGEERAKGNILERFSAQQFPDLHSELNLSSLELGDSALYFCASSDTPDPSEQYFGPGTRLTVT.

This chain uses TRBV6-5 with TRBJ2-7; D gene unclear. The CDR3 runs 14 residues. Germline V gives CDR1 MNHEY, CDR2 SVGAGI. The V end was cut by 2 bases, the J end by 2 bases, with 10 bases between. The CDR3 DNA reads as TGTGCCAGCAGTTACGGCAGGTACCCCTACGAGCAGTACTTC. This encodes CASSYGRYPYEQYF.

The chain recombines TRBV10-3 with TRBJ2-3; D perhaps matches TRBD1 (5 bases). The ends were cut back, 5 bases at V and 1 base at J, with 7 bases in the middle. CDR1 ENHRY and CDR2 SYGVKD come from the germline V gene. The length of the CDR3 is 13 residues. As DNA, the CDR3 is TGTGCCATCAGTCCCAGGGGCACAGATACGCAGTATTTT. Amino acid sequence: CAISPRGTDTQYF.